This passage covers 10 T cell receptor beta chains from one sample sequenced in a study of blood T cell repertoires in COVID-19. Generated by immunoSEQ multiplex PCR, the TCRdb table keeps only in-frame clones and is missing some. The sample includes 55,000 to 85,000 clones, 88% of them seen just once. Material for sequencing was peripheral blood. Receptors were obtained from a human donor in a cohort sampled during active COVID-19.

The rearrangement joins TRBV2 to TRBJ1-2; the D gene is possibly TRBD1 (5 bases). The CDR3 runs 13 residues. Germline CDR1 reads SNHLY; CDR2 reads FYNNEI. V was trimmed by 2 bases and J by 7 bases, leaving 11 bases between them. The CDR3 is CASSESRQGGYTF. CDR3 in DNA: TGTGCCAGCAGTGAATCTAGGCAGGGTGGCTACACCTTC.

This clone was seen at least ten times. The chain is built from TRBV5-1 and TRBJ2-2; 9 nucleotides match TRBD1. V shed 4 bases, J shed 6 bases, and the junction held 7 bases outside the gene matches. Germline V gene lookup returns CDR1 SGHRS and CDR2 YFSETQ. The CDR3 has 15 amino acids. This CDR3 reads CASSPGQGLAGELFF. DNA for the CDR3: TGCGCCAGCAGCCCCGGACAGGGGCTCGCCGGGGAGCTGTTTTTT.

In DNA, the CDR3 is TGTGCCAGCAGCTCCGGACAGGTCAATCAGCCCCAGCATTTT. Encoded protein: CASSSGQVNQPQHF. The V gene is TRBV28, the J gene TRBJ1-5; 7 bases map to TRBD1. The CDR3 consists of 14 residues. The trim removed 6 bases at V and 3 bases at J, leaving 5 bases unmatched. Germline V gives CDR1 MDHEN, CDR2 SYDVKM.

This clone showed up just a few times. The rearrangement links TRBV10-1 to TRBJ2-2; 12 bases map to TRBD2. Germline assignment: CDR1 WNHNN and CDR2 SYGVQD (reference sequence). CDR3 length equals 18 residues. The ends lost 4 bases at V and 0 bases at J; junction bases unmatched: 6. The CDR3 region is CASSGPSGRVANTGELFF. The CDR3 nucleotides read TGCGCCAGCAGTGGTCCTAGCGGGAGGGTCGCGAACACCGGGGAGCTGTTTTTT.

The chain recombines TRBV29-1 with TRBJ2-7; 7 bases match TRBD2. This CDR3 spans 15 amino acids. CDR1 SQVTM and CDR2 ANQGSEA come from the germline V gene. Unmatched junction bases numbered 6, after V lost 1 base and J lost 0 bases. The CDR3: CSVEGGLPDSYEQYF. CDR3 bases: TGCAGCGTTGAAGGGGGACTACCAGACTCCTACGAGCAGTACTTC.

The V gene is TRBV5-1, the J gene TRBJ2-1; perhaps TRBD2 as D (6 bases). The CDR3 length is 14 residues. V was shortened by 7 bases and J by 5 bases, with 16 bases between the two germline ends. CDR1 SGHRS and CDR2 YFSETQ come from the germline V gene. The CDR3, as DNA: TGCGCCAGCTCACGAGCTAGCGCCCACAATGAGCAGTTCTTC. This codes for CASSRASAHNEQFF.

CDR3 coding DNA: TGCGCCAGCAACGGACAGGGGGAAACTGAAGCTTTCTTT. The encoded protein is CASNGQGETEAFF. The chain uses TRBV10-2 and TRBJ1-1, with 10 bases aligning to TRBD1. The trim removed 7 bases at V and 5 bases at J, leaving 4 bases unmatched. The germline CDR1 and CDR2 sequences are WSHSY and SAAADI. This CDR3 contains 13 residues.

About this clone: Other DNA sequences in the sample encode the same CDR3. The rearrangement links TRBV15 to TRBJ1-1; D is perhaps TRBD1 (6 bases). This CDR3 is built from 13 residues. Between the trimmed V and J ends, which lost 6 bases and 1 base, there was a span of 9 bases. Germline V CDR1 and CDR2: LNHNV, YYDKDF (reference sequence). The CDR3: CATREDRNTEAFF. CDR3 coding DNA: TGTGCCACCAGAGAGGACAGGAACACTGAAGCTTTCTTT.

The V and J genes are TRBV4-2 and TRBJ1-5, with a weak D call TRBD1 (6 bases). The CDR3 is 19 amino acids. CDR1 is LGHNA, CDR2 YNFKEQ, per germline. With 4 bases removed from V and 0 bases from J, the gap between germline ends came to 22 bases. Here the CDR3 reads CASSLIGGRDLRSNQPQHF. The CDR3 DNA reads TGTGCCAGCAGCCTCATAGGGGGGAGGGATCTCCGTAGCAATCAGCCCCAGCATTTT.

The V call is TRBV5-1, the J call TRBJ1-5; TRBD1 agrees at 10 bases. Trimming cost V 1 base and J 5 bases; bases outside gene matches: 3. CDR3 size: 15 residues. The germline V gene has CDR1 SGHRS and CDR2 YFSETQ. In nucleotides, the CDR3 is TGCGCCAGCAGCTTGTCGGGGACAGGGGATCAGCCCCAGCATTTT. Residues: CASSLSGTGDQPQHF.